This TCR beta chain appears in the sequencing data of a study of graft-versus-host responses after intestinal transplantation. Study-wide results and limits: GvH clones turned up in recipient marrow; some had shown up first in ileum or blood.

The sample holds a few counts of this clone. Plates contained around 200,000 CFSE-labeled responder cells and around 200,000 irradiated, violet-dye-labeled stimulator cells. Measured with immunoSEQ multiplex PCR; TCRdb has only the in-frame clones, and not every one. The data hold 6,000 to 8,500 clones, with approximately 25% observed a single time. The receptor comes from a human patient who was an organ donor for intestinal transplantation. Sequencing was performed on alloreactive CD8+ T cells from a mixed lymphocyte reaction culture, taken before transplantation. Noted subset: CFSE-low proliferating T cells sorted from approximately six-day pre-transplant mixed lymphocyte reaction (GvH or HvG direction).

CDR3 in amino acids: CASSFLRPQGMYGNTIYF. CDR3 DNA sequence: TGTGCCAGCAGCTTTTTACGTCCCCAGGGAATGTATGGAAACACCATATATTTT. The V gene is TRBV11-2, the J gene TRBJ1-3; perhaps TRBD1 as D (5 bases). The CDR3 sequence is 18 residues long. Germline V CDR1 and CDR2: SGHAT, FQNNGV. Trimming removed 3 bases from V and 3 bases from J, with 21 bases in between.